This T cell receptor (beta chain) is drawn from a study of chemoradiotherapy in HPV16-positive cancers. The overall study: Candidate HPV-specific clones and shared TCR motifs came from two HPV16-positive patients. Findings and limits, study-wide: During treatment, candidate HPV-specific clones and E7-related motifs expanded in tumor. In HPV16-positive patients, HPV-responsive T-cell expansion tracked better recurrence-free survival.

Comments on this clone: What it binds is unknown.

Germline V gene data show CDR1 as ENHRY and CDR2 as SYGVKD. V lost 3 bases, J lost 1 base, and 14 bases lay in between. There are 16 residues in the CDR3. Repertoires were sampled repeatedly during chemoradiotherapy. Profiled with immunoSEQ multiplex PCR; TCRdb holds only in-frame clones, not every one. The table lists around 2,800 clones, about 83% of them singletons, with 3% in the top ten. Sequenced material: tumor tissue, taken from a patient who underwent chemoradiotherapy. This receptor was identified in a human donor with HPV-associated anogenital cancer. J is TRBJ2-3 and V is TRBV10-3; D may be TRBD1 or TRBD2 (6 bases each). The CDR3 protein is CAISEVAGEGTDTQYF. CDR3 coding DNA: TGTGCCATCAGTGAAGTGGCAGGGGAGGGCACAGATACGCAGTATTTT.